Following are 3 T cell receptor beta chains from one sample sequenced in a study of PD-L1 blockade in urothelial cancer. Assay: immunoSEQ multiplex PCR; the TCRdb copy retains only in-frame clones and omits some. The table lists over 100,000 clones, approximately 90% of them singletons. Time point reported: peripheral blood 6 weeks after treatment start. This specimen consisted of PBMCs, obtained around atezolizumab (anti-PD-L1) treatment. The source is a man aged 55 to 70 with urothelial cancer.

The J gene is TRBJ2-3, the V gene TRBV5-1; 8 nucleotides line up with TRBD2. The CDR3 is 16 residues long. With 3 bases clipped from V and 2 bases from J, the junction kept 8 bases outside the gene matches. Germline lookup yields CDR1 SGHRS and CDR2 YFSETQ. The CDR3 bases are TGCGCCAGCAGCTCGAGACTAGCGAGGTCCACAGATACGCAGTATTTT. It specifies CASSSRLARSTDTQYF. Filled out from reference TRBV5-1 and TRBJ2-3, the complete variable domain reads KAGVTQTPRYLIKTRGQQVTLSCSPISGHRSVSWYQQTPGQGLQFLFEYFSETQRNKGNFPGRFSGRQFSNSRSEMNVSTLELGDSALYLCASSSRLARSTDTQYFGPGTRLTVL.

The rearrangement joins TRBV7-9 to TRBJ1-3; the D gene is possibly TRBD1 (6 bases). This CDR3 comprises 15 residues. Trimming pared 0 bases from V and 2 bases from J, leaving 8 bases between. Germline assignment: CDR1 SEHNR and CDR2 FQNEAQ (reference sequence). Here the CDR3 DNA reads TGTGCCAGCAGCTTAGCGGCAGGGGCTGGAAACACCATATATTTT. Amino acid sequence: CASSLAAGAGNTIYF.

This clone came up a few times. The chain has TRBV11-2 and TRBJ1-1; 10 positions agree with TRBD1. The J segment lost 6 bases and the V segment lost 2 bases, leaving 3 bases of the junction unmatched. Germline CDR1 reads SGHAT; CDR2 reads FQNNGV. The CDR3 runs 14 residues. CDR3 in amino acids: CASSLRDRGAEAFF. Here the CDR3 DNA reads TGTGCCAGCAGCTTAAGGGACAGGGGAGCTGAAGCTTTCTTT. Filled out from reference TRBV11-2 and TRBJ1-1, the complete variable domain reads EAGVAQSPRYKIIEKRQSVAFWCNPISGHATLYWYQQILGQGPKLLIQFQNNGVVDDSQLPKDRFSAERLKGVDSTLKIQPAKLEDSAVYLCASSLRDRGAEAFFGQGTRLTVV.